Below, 27 T cell receptor beta chains from the same sample are listed, as sequenced in a study of blood T cell repertoires in COVID-19 (dated by TCRdb to between 2020 and 2021). Library preparation employed the immunoSEQ multiplex PCR assay. Entries here come from immuneACCESS through TCRdb and include only in-frame sequences with V and J called. Some clones fail to appear in such tables; in the studies checked, an unresolved V gene covers under half of the shortfall, and the cause of the remainder is unknown. A total of some 310,000 clones appear in this sample, about 90% of them only once. The ten largest clonotypes hold roughly 1% of the sample. The sequencing sample was made of peripheral blood. The receptors shown here come from a woman aged 40 to 50 with COVID-19, enrolled during active disease.

V is TRBV5-5 and J is TRBJ1-1; the match to TRBD1 covers 7 bases. Germline lookup yields CDR1 SGHKS and CDR2 YYEKEE (reference sequence). This CDR3 is 15 amino acids long. With 2 bases clipped from V and 4 bases from J, the junction kept 8 bases outside the gene matches. The CDR3 nucleotides read TGTGCCAGCAGCTTAGAGGGACAGTCCTTCACTGAAGCTTTCTTT. It translates to CASSLEGQSFTEAFF.

The chain joins TRBV12-3 or TRBV12-4 to TRBJ1-1; 7 bases match TRBD1. The V and J ends lost 4 bases and 12 bases, in that order; junction bases with no gene match: 11. The CDR3 extends over 13 amino acids. CDR3 region: CASSSTGWSMSFF. The CDR3, as DNA: TGTGCCAGCAGTTCGACAGGGTGGTCGATGTCTTTCTTT.

The count of this clone is one. V usage is TRBV6-2 or TRBV6-3 and J usage is TRBJ1-1; the D is unclear. Germline CDR1 is MNHEY and CDR2 is SVGEGT. This CDR3 comprises 13 residues. The germline V and J ends were trimmed by 4 bases and 1 base, with 7 bases remaining between them. CDR3 protein: CASSLTRNTEAFF. The CDR3 nucleotides are TGTGCCAGCAGTTTAACACGGAACACTGAAGCTTTCTTT.

The J gene is TRBJ1-4, the V gene TRBV7-9, with TRBD1 as a possible D gene (6 bases). There are 19 residues in the CDR3. The germline V and J ends were trimmed by 1 base and 1 base, with 19 bases remaining between them. CDR1 SEHNR and CDR2 FQNEAQ come from the germline V gene (reference sequence). The CDR3 DNA is TGTGCCAGCAGCTTAGGGCGGCTCAGGGGCGGTGGAACTAATGAAAAACTGTTTTTT. It translates to CASSLGRLRGGGTNEKLFF.

Only a few counts were recorded for this clone. The genes are TRBV10-2 and TRBJ2-7; D is uncertain. Trimming removed 8 bases from V and 0 bases from J, with 11 bases in between. This CDR3 is built from 13 residues. CDR1 and CDR2 from the germline V gene are WSHSY and SAAADI. The CDR3 sequence is CASHPQYSYEQYF. The CDR3 nucleotides read TGCGCCAGCCACCCCCAGTACTCCTACGAGCAGTACTTC.

This chain uses TRBV6-5 with TRBJ1-2; D is perhaps TRBD1 (6 bases). CDR1 is MNHEY and CDR2 is SVGAGI in the germline V gene. CDR3 size: 16 residues. V lost 2 bases and J lost 6, with 19 bases in between. The CDR3 DNA reads TGTGCCAGCAGTTACCTCGAAGGGGGAGTACGCAATGGCTACACCTTC. Translation gives CASSYLEGGVRNGYTF.

The gene calls are TRBV30 and TRBJ2-7, with 8 bases matching TRBD1. V dropped 5 bases and J dropped 3; count of bases not matched to a gene: 9. Germline values: CDR1 GTSNPN, CDR2 SVGIG (reference sequence). The CDR3 has 14 amino acids. In nucleotides, the CDR3 is TGTGCCTGGGAATCCGGGACAGGACTCTACGAGCAGTACTTC. Translated: CAWESGTGLYEQYF.

V usage is TRBV9 and J usage is TRBJ2-1; 7 bases line up with TRBD2. This CDR3 spans 15 amino acids. Trimming took 4 bases from V and 2 from J; bases not matched to a gene: 6. The germline V gene has CDR1 SGDLS and CDR2 YYNGEE. In nucleotides, the CDR3 is TGTGCCAGCAGCCCTTCGGGGGGTCCCTACAATGAGCAGTTCTTC. Protein: CASSPSGGPYNEQFF.

The J gene is TRBJ2-7, the V gene TRBV7-2; TRBD1 is a possible D gene (6 bases). The CDR3 covers 15 residues. V was trimmed by 0 bases and J by 5 bases, leaving 14 bases between them. The germline V gene has CDR1 SGHTA and CDR2 FQGNSA. CDR3 sequence: CASSLAGGRGDEQYF. DNA for the CDR3: TGTGCCAGCAGCTTAGCAGGGGGACGAGGAGACGAGCAGTACTTC.

This clone occurred once. This chain uses TRBV28 with TRBJ1-1; possible D gene TRBD1, 6 bases. Germline assignment: CDR1 MDHEN and CDR2 SYDVKM. V gave up 4 bases and J gave up 1 base, with 13 bases separating them. The length of the CDR3 is 15 residues. CDR3 protein: CASSSVTGGNTEAFF. The CDR3 coding sequence is TGTGCCAGCAGTTCTGTGACAGGAGGGAACACTGAAGCTTTCTTT.

The chain links TRBV6-5 to TRBJ2-5, with TRBD2 matching 9 bases. Germline CDR1 is MNHEY and CDR2 is SVGAGI. Losses at the gene ends were 2 bases for V and 5 bases for J; bases not matched to a gene: 9. The CDR3 covers 16 residues. CDR3 sequence (DNA): TGTGCCAGCAGTTACACAGTAGCGGGGGTGGCGGAGACCCAGTACTTC. Amino acids: CASSYTVAGVAETQYF.

The V call is TRBV4-1, the J call TRBJ1-3; D perhaps matches TRBD1 (6 bases). The CDR3 is 17 amino acids. The V gene lost 1 base and the J gene lost 0 bases, with 13 bases spanning the gap. CDR1 and CDR2 (germline): MGHRA, YSYEKL. The CDR3 DNA follows: TGCGCCAGCAGCCAAGCGACGACAGGCTTCTCTGGAAACACCATATATTTT. Amino acids: CASSQATTGFSGNTIYF.

This clone has only a few counts. This chain links TRBV28 with TRBJ1-1; tentative D call: TRBD1 (5 bases). This CDR3 spans 15 amino acids. The germline gives CDR1 MDHEN, CDR2 SYDVKM. The V and J ends lost 3 bases and 8 bases respectively, with 19 bases between them. CDR3 sequence: CASSLLGASLPEAFF. For the CDR3, the DNA is TGTGCCAGCAGTTTGTTAGGGGCGTCTCTCCCGGAAGCTTTCTTT.

This sequence joins TRBV6-1 and TRBJ1-2; D is possibly TRBD1 (6 bases). Trimming cost V 1 base and J 2 bases, with 11 bases left between them. Germline V CDR1 and CDR2: MNHNS, SASEGT. The CDR3 length is 15 residues. DNA for the CDR3: TGTGCCAGCAGTGAAGGGACAGCAACAAACTATGGCTACACCTTC. Its translation is CASSEGTATNYGYTF.

The chain uses TRBV9 and TRBJ1-6; TRBD1 might be the D (5 bases). CDR1 SGDLS and CDR2 YYNGEE come from the germline V gene. The V end was cut by 3 bases, the J end by 9 bases, with 10 bases between. The CDR3 extends over 13 amino acids. CDR3 sequence: CASSGTLGSPLHF. Written as DNA, the CDR3 is TGTGCCAGCAGCGGGACATTGGGTTCACCCCTCCACTTT. Using reference TRBV9 and TRBJ1-6 for the parts outside the CDR3, the full variable domain is DSGVTQTPKHLITATGQRVTLRCSPRSGDLSVYWYQQSLDQGLQFLIQYYNGEERAKGNILERFSAQQFPDLHSELNLSSLELGDSALYFCASSGTLGSPLHFGNGTRLTVT.

The chain uses TRBV19 and TRBJ2-7; 9 bases align to TRBD2. CDR3 length: 15 amino acids. CDR1 LNHDA and CDR2 SQIVND come from the germline V gene (reference sequence). Trimming took 1 base from V and 2 from J; bases not matched to a gene: 3. CDR3 sequence reads: CASSIGLAGTYEQYF. As DNA, the CDR3 is TGTGCCAGTAGTATAGGTCTAGCGGGAACCTACGAGCAGTACTTC.

This clone occurred once. The chain couples TRBV2 to TRBJ1-3; D ambiguous. The CDR3 loop spans 15 amino acids. V was cut by 2 bases and J by 0 bases, with 8 bases left in between. Germline CDR1 is SNHLY and CDR2 is FYNNEI. In DNA form, the CDR3 reads TGTGCCAGCAGTGAATCAGATTCCTCTGGAAACACCATATATTTT. Translation: CASSESDSSGNTIYF.

The chain couples TRBV28 to TRBJ2-2; tentatively, D is TRBD1 (5 bases). The V end lost 7 bases, the J end lost 5 bases, and 17 bases lay between the germline ends. CDR1 MDHEN and CDR2 SYDVKM come from the germline V gene. This CDR3 region has 15 residues. The CDR3 region is CASTFSGSWTGELFF. The DNA of the CDR3 is TGTGCCAGCACCTTCTCAGGGTCGTGGACCGGGGAGCTGTTTTTT.

The chain is built from TRBV11-2 and TRBJ1-4, with 9 positions matching TRBD1. Germline CDR1 is SGHAT and CDR2 is FQNNGV. The ends lost 8 bases at V and 7 bases at J; junction bases unmatched: 8. There are 14 residues in the CDR3. The CDR3 bases are TGTGCCAGCCGACGGACAGGGGCCGGTGAAAAACTGTTTTTT. Protein: CASRRTGAGEKLFF.

The V call is TRBV6-5, the J call TRBJ1-5; a weak D match, TRBD1 (6 bases). CDR1 is MNHEY, CDR2 SVGAGI, per germline. V dropped 5 bases and J dropped 3 bases, with 11 bases sitting between them. This CDR3 has 14 residues. This CDR3 reads CASSTSGVNQPQHF. The CDR3 region has the DNA TGTGCCAGCAGTACCTCAGGGGTCAATCAGCCCCAGCATTTT.

In nucleotides, the CDR3 is TGTGCCAGCAGTTACTCGACAGGGAGCATCTATGGCTACACCTTC. Translation: CASSYSTGSIYGYTF. The chain employs TRBV6-2 or TRBV6-3 and TRBJ1-2; 7 bases match TRBD1. V trimming: 0 bases; J trimming: 4 bases; junction bases outside the gene matches: 5. CDR3 length: 15 amino acids. The V gene's germline CDR1 is MNHEY and CDR2 SVGEGT.

The chain combines TRBV7-9 with TRBJ2-3; D may be TRBD1 (6 bases). CDR1 is SEHNR and CDR2 is FQNEAQ in the germline V gene (reference sequence). With 3 bases removed from V and 3 bases from J, the gap between germline ends came to 10 bases. The CDR3 sequence is 14 residues long. CDR3 protein: CASSFLQGTDTQYF. DNA for the CDR3: TGTGCCAGCAGCTTCCTACAGGGTACAGATACGCAGTATTTT. The full variable domain, with the rest looked up from reference TRBV7-9 and TRBJ2-3, is DTGVSQNPRHKITKRGQNVTFRCDPISEHNRLYWYRQTLGQGPEFLTYFQNEAQLEKSRLLSDRFSAERPKGSFSTLEIQRTEQGDSAMYLCASSFLQGTDTQYFGPGTRLTVL.

The rearrangement uses TRBV28 and TRBJ2-1; 7 bases are a match to TRBD2. This CDR3 comprises 15 residues. The ends lost 5 bases at V and 3 bases at J; junction bases unmatched: 7. CDR1 is MDHEN, CDR2 SYDVKM, per germline. The CDR3 protein is CASSERAGDYNEQFF. CDR3 DNA: TGTGCCAGCAGTGAGAGGGCGGGGGACTACAATGAGCAGTTCTTC.

This clone was observed once. The V call is TRBV29-1, the J call TRBJ2-7, with 8 bases identical to TRBD2. Trimming cost V 5 bases and J 6 bases; bases outside gene matches: 12. In germline, CDR1 is SQVTM, CDR2 ANQGSEA. CDR3 length: 14 residues. CDR3 protein: CSVSGGREGREQYF. Written as DNA, the CDR3 is TGCAGCGTTTCGGGGGGGCGAGAGGGGCGCGAGCAGTACTTC.

This chain joins TRBV14 and TRBJ2-5, with 14 nucleotides matching TRBD2. The CDR3 spans 20 residues. The V and J ends lost 1 base and 0 bases, in that order; junction bases with no gene match: 10. CDR1 and CDR2 (germline): SGHDN, FVKESK. CDR3 in amino acids: CASSQGVTSGRVPYQETQYF. Here the CDR3 DNA reads TGTGCCAGCAGCCAAGGCGTGACTAGCGGGAGGGTCCCTTACCAAGAGACCCAGTACTTC.

The J gene is TRBJ2-2, the V gene TRBV7-3, with TRBD2 matching 8 bases. The trim removed 5 bases at V and 1 base at J, leaving 12 bases unmatched. The length of the CDR3 is 18 residues. Germline V CDR1 and CDR2: SGHTA, FQGTGA. CDR3 nucleotides: TGTGCCAGCAGCCCCAGAACGGGAGGGGCGGGGAACACCGGGGAGCTGTTTTTT. Its translation: CASSPRTGGAGNTGELFF.

The V and J genes are TRBV30 and TRBJ1-1; TRBD1 is a possible D gene (5 bases). V was cut by 2 bases and J by 4 bases, with 17 bases left in between. Germline assignment: CDR1 GTSNPN and CDR2 SVGIG (reference sequence). The CDR3 covers 15 residues. CDR3 nucleotides: TGTGCCTGGAGTCCCAGCAGGGTTGGGATCACTGAAGCTTTCTTT. It is translated as CAWSPSRVGITEAFF.